The source of this TCR beta chain is a study of identical twins. Study results and caveats: Models, which agreed with sharing between unrelated individuals, nonetheless underestimated the out-of-frame TCR alpha sharing seen in monozygotic twins.

The germline gives CDR1 LNHDA, CDR2 SQIVND (reference sequence). V was trimmed by 5 bases and J by 8 bases, leaving 16 bases between them. The CDR3 covers 14 residues. TCRdb re-analysed the 5' RACE reads in MiXCR, keeping a single row per CDR3 protein. Of under 900,000 distinct CDR3 sequences in the sample, roughly 20% were seen once. This clonotype has a handful of counts. Its specificity is not known. This sample was shared with a second study, whose subject was T cells expressing NK-cell markers. That work states: Eight donors were sequenced, seven testing HCMV-seropositive and one testing seronegative.

The rearrangement uses TRBV19 and TRBJ2-4; D gene uncertain. Specimen: PBMCs. This clonotype was obtained from a woman under 30 in good health. In nucleotides, the CDR3 is TGTGCCAGTAGTGCCCCCCGGGCTGCGGACATTCAGTACTTC. Translated: CASSAPRAADIQYF.